This T cell receptor (beta chain) was sequenced for a study of CD8+CD57+ T cells in acquired aplastic anemia. Turning to the study itself: Sorted CD4+ and CD8+ cell DNA averaged around 3.3 ug. Healthy donor CD4+ cell samples had a mean of about 11 million reads. Study-wide findings and caveats: Between patients and controls, around 31 CD8+ CDR3 sequences were found in common.

Using genomic DNA as the template, TCR beta VDJ and CDR3 profiling was carried out. A single record per CDR3 protein comes from TCRdb applying MiXCR to the reads. The data show fewer than 250,000 distinct CDR3 sequences, with around half seen just once and 15% to 20% held by the top ten. V lost 0 bases to trimming and J lost 4 bases; unmatched junction nucleotides: 7. CDR3 length: 16 amino acids. Germline-derived CDR1 and CDR2 are MNHNY and SVGAGI (reference sequence). This clonotype was seen ten or more times. What it binds is not known. The clonotype was recovered from a human donor in good health, serving as a control. The chain carries TRBV6-6 and TRBJ2-7, with 9 bases matching TRBD2. The sequenced sample consisted of sorted CD4+, CD8+, or CD8+CD57+ T cells (not recorded which) from PBMCs. The CDR3 DNA is TGTGCCAGCAGTTACTCTACCAGCGGGGGGCCTTACGAGCAGTACTTC. This encodes CASSYSTSGGPYEQYF.